This TCR beta chain originates from a study of T cells in Graves' hyperthyroidism and ophthalmopathy. Study summary: Peripheral blood was drawn at first diagnosis, prior to all treatment. Study outcomes and limitations: Also found in blood were most expanded thyroid clonotypes above 0.001.

Ophthalmopathy patients had moderate-to-severe active disease, CAS ≥3, NOSPECS ≥4, and disease duration under 3 months. RNA transcripts gave rise to amplified TCR beta CDR3 regions. Initially, a first-round RT-PCR of the TCR CDR3 employed the HTBI primer set. In TCRdb, the multiplex PCR reads were re-called with MiXCR into one record per CDR3 protein. The table records about 640,000 distinct CDR3 sequences, about a fifth of them present only once. This clonotype was detected many times. Its antigen remains unknown. Sequencing used blood. The sequence came from a man between 25 and 39 years old with Graves' ophthalmopathy.

The CDR3: CASSLYPNEQYF. The CDR3 bases are TGCGCCAGCAGCTTGTACCCCAACGAGCAGTACTTC. The gene calls are TRBV5-1 and TRBJ2-7; unclear D gene. Germline CDR1 reads SGHRS; CDR2 reads YFSETQ. The CDR3 totals 12 residues. V was clipped by 1 base and J by 5 bases, with 7 bases between them.